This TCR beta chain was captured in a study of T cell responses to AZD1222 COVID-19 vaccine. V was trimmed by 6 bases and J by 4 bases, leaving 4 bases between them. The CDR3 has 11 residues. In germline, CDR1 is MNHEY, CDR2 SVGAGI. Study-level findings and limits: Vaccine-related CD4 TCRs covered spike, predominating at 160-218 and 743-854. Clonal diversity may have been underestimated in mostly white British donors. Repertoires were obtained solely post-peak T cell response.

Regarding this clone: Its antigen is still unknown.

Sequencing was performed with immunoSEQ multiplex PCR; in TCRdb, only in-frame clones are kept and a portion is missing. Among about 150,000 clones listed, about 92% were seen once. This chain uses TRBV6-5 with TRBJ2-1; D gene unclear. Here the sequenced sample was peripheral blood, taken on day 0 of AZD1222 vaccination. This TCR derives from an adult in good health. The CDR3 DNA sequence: TGTGCCAGCAGGGGATACAATGAGCAGTTCTTC. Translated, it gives CASRGYNEQFF.